The present TCR beta chain was sequenced within a study of blood T cell repertoires in COVID-19. The study assigned cohorts using participant-reported clinical history. Produced via immunoSEQ multiplex PCR; TCRdb's table is partial and in-frame only. Seen here are 270,000 or so clones, under 95% observed once, and the top ten hold approximately 3%. CDR1 is SEHNR, CDR2 FQNEAQ, per germline (reference sequence). Deletions cut 6 bases from V and 3 bases from J, with 14 bases between. This CDR3 has 14 residues. The clonotype originates from a man aged 35 to 55 who had been exposed to COVID-19. Sequenced sample: PBMCs or T cells enriched from blood (not recorded which). This rearrangement joins TRBV7-9 to TRBJ1-1, with D perhaps matching TRBD1 (5 bases). CDR3 DNA sequence: TGTGCCAGCAGTACCTTCGGGGGTGACACTGAAGCTTTCTTT. Residues: CASSTFGGDTEAFF.